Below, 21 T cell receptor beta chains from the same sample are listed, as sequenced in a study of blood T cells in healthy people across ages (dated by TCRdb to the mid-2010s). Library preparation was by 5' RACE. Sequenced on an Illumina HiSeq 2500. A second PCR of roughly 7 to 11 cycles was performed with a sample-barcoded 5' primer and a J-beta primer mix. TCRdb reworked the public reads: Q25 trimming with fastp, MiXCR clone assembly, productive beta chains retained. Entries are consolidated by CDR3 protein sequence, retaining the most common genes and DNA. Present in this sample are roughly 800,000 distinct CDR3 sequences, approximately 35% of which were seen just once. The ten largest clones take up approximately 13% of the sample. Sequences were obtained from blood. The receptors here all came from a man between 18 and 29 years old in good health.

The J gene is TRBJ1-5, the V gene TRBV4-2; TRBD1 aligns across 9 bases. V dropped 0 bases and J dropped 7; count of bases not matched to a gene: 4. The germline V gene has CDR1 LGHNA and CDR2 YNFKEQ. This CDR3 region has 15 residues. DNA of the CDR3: TGTGCCAGCAGCCAAGAACAGGGGGCGAGCCAGCCCCAGCATTTT. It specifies CASSQEQGASQPQHF.

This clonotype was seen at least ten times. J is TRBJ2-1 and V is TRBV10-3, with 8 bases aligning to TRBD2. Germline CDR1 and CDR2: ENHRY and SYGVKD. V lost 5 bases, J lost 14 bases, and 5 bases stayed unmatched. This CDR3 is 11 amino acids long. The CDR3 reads CAISQRTSKFF. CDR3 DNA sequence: TGTGCCATCAGTCAAAGGACTAGCAAGTTCTTC.

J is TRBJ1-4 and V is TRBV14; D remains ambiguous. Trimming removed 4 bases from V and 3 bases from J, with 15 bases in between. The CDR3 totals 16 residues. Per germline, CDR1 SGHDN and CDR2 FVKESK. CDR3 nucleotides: TGTGCCAGCAGCCGACATTTGGCTTCGGCTAATGAAAAACTGTTTTTT. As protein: CASSRHLASANEKLFF. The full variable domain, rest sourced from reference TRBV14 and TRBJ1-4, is EAGVTQFPSHSVIEKGQTVTLRCDPISGHDNLYWYRRVMGKEIKFLLHFVKESKQDESGMPNNRFLAERTGGTYSTLKVQPAELEDSGVYFCASSRHLASANEKLFFGSGTQLSVL.

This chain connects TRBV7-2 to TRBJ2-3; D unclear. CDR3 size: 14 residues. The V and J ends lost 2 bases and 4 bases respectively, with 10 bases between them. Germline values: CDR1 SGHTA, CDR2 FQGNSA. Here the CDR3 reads CASSLTSGPDTQYF. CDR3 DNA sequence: TGTGCCAGCAGCTTAACCAGTGGGCCAGATACGCAGTATTTT.

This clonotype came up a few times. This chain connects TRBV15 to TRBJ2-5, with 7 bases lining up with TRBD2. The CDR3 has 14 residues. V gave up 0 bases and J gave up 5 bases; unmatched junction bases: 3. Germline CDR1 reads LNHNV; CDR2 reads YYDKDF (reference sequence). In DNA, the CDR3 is TGTGCCACCAGCAGAGATGTGGGGGGGGAGACCCAGTACTTC. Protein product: CATSRDVGGETQYF.

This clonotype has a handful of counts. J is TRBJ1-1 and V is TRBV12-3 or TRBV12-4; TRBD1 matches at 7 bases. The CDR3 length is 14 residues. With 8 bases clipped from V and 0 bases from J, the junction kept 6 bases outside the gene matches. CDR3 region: CASASGQLNTEAFF. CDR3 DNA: TGTGCCAGCGCCTCGGGACAGCTGAACACTGAAGCTTTCTTT.

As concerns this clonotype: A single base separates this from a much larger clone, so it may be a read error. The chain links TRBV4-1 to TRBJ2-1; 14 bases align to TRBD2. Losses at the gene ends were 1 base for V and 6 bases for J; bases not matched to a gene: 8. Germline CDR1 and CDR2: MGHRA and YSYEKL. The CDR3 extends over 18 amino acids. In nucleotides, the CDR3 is TGCGCCAGCAGCCAAGGGCTAAGACTAGCGGGGGGGTGCAATGAGCAGTTCTTC. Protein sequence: CASSQGLRLAGGCNEQFF.

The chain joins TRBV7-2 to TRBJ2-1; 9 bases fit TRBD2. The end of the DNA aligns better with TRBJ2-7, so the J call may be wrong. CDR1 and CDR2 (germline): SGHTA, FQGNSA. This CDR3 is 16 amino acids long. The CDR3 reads CASSLTASGAYNEQYF. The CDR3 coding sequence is TGTGCCAGCAGCTTAACGGCTAGCGGGGCATACAATGAGCAGTACTTC.

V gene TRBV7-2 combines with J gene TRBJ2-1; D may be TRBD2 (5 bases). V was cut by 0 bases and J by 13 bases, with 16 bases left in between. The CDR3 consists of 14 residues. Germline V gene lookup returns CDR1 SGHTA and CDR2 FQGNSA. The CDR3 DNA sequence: TGTGCCAGCAGCTTAGCGAGGAGGTCGGAGACCCAGTTCTTC. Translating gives CASSLARRSETQFF. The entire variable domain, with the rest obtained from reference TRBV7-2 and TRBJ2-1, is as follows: GAGVSQSPSNKVTEKGKDVELRCDPISGHTALYWYRQSLGQGLEFLIYFQGNSAPDKSGLPSDRFSAERTGGSVSTLTIQRTQQEDSAVYLCASSLARRSETQFFGPGTRLTVL.

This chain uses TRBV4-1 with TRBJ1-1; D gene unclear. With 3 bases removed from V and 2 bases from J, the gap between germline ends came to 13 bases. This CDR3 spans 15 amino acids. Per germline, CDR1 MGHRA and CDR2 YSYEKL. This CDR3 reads CASSHPGGINTEAFF. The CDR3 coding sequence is TGCGCCAGCAGCCACCCGGGAGGGATCAACACTGAAGCTTTCTTT.

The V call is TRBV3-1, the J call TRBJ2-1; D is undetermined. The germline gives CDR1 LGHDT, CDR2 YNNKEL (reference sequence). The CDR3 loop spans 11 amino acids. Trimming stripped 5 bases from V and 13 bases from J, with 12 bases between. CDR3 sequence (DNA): TGTGCCAGCAGCTACGACCGGGTTCAGTTCTTC. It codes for CASSYDRVQFF.

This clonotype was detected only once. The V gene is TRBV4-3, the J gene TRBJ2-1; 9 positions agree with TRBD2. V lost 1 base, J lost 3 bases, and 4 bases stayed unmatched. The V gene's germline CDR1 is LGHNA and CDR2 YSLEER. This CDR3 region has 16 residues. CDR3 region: CASSQAAGGGYNEQFF. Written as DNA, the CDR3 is TGCGCCAGCAGCCAAGCGGCGGGGGGGGGCTACAATGAGCAGTTCTTC.

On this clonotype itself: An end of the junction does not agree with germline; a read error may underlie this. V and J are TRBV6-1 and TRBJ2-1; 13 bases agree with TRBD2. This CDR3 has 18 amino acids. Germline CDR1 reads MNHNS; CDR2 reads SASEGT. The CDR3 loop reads CASSSPRTSGGSYNKQFF. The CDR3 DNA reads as TGTGCCAGCAGCAGTCCCCGGACTAGCGGGGGCTCCTACAATAAGCAGTTCTTC.

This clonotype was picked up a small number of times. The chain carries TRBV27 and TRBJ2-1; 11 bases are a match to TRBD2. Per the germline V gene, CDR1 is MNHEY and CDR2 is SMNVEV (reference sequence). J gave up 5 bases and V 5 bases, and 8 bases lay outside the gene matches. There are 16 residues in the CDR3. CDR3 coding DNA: TGTGCCAGCAGTCAGCTCGGGACTAGCGGAAACAATGAGCAGTTCTTC. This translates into CASSQLGTSGNNEQFF.

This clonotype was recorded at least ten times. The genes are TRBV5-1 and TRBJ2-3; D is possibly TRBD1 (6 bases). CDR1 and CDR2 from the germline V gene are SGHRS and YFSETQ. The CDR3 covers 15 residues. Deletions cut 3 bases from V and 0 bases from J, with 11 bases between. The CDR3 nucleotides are TGCGCCAGCAGCTCCGGGACATTCAGCACAGATACGCAGTATTTT. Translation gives CASSSGTFSTDTQYF.

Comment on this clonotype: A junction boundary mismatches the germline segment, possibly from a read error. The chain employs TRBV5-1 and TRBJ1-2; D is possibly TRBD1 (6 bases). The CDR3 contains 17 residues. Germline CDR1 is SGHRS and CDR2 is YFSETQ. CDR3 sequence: CASSLNPTGSPNCGYTF. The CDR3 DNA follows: TGCGCCAGCAGCTTGAATCCCACAGGGTCGCCTAACTGTGGCTACACCTTC.

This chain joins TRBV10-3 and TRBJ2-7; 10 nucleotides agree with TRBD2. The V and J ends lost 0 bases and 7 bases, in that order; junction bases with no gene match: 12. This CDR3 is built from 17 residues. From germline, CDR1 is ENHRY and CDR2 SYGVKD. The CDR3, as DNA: TGTGCCATCAGTGAGTCGTCTAGCGGGGGCATCTACAATGAGCAGTACTTC. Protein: CAISESSSGGIYNEQYF.

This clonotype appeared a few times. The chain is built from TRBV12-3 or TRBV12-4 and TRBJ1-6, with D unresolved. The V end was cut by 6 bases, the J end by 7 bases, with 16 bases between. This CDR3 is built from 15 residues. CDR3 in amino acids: CASRAEALGNSPLHF. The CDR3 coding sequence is TGTGCCAGCAGAGCCGAAGCGCTCGGGAATTCACCCCTCCACTTT.

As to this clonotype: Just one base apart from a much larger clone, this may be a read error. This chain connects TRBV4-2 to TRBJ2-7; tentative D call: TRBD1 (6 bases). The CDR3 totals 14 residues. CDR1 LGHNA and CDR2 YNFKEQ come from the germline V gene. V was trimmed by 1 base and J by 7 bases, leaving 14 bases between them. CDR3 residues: CASSQAARGNEQYF. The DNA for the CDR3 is TGTGCCAGCAGCCAAGCTGCCAGGGGTAATGAGCAGTACTTC.

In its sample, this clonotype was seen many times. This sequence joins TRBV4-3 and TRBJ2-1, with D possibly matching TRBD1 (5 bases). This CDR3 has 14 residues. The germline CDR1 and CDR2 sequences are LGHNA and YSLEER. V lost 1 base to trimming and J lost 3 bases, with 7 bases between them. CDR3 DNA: TGCGCCAGCAGCCAAGGGACATTCTACAATGAGCAGTTCTTC. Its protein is CASSQGTFYNEQFF.

This CDR3 is CASSIPGSGANVLTF. In nucleotides, the CDR3 is TGTGCCAGCAGCATCCCAGGGTCTGGGGCCAACGTCCTGACTTTC. This chain connects TRBV13 to TRBJ2-6; possible D gene TRBD1, 5 bases. With 5 bases removed from V and 1 base from J, the gap between germline ends came to 9 bases. The CDR3 contains 15 residues. Germline-derived CDR1 and CDR2 are PRHDT and FYEKMQ (reference sequence).